In its sample, the clone carrying this TCR beta chain was seen a few times. Its target is unknown. This CDR3 contains 10 residues. The V end lost 5 bases, the J end lost 10 bases, and 9 bases lay between the germline ends. CDR1 and CDR2 from the germline V gene are DFQATT and SNEGSKA (reference sequence). The data belong to a study of blood T cells in healthy people across ages. Study-wide results and limits: In older individuals, TCR beta diversity per million T cells was lower, falling roughly linearly with age. Across samples, TCR beta diversity tracked strongly with naive T cell percentage.

A second PCR of 7 to 11 cycles used a sample-barcoded 5' primer and a J-beta primer mix. TCRdb independently ran MiXCR on the 5' RACE reads; one entry per CDR3 protein. The sample has about 670,000 distinct CDR3 sequences; less than 45% are singletons. This TCR derives from an elderly man in good health. Sequenced: blood. The rearrangement uses TRBV20-1 and TRBJ2-1, with D uncertain. CDR3 in amino acids: CSAEVNEQFF. The CDR3 bases are TGCAGTGCTGAGGTAAACGAGCAGTTCTTC.